The T cell receptor (beta chain) under discussion was sequenced for a study of cytomegalovirus exposure and HLA in healthy donors. CDR1 and CDR2 from the germline V gene are LGHNA and YNFKEQ. V lost 0 bases and J lost 9, with 18 bases in between. The CDR3 runs 15 residues. PCR employed 60 Vbeta and 13 Jbeta primers. Generated by immunoSEQ multiplex PCR, the TCRdb table keeps only in-frame clones and is missing some. The table records 95,000 to 150,000 clones, around 80% of them present only once. Source material: PBMCs. The receptor was derived from a middle-aged man in good health and CMV-seronegative. The chain joins TRBV4-2 to TRBJ2-7; D is perhaps TRBD1 (6 bases). CDR3 nucleotides: TGTGCCAGCAGCCAAGATCCCGTCCCCAGAGGGGGGCAGTACTTC. It is translated as CASSQDPVPRGGQYF.